The T cell receptor (beta chain) described here comes from a study of patients and donors after allogeneic stem cell transplantation. In its sample, this clonotype was seen a few times. TCRdb ran MiXCR on the RT-PCR reads and lists one entry per CDR3 protein. The sample holds some 150,000 distinct CDR3 sequences, about a third seen once. The source material was blood, either unsorted or a sorted T cell fraction (not recorded which). This clonotype was sampled from a human donor who was either an allogeneic HSCT recipient or a stem cell or donor lymphocyte infusion donor (not recorded which). It is not recorded whose cells these are; they may come from a transplant donor.

In DNA, the CDR3 is TGTGCCAGCAGTGAAACCCCGGGGGCGGTTGTTTCACCCCTCCACTTT. Amino acid sequence: CASSETPGAVVSPLHF. The rearrangement joins TRBV2 to TRBJ1-6; tentative D call: TRBD1 (6 bases). Germline assignment: CDR1 SNHLY and CDR2 FYNNEI. The CDR3 covers 16 residues. Trimming shortened V by 2 bases and J by 9 bases, and 17 bases separated the two germline ends.